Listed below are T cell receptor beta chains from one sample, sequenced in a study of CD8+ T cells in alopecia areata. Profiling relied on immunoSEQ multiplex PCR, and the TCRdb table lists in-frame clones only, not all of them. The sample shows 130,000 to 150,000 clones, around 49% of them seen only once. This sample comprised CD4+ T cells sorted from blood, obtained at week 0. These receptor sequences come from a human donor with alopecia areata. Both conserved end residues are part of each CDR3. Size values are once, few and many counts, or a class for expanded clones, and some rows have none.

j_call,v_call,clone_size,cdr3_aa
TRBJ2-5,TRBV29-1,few,CSVELGTLEETQYF
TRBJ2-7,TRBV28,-,CASISGATRVEQYF
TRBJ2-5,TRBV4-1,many,CASSHQGRVAQYF
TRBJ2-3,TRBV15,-,CATSSLRTVDTQYF
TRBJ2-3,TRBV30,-,CAWSGDLGTDTQYF
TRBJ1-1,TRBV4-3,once,CASSQEPVNTEAFF
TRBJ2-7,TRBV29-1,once,CSVVLGTYEQYF
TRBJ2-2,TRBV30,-,CASQLGQGGPGELFF
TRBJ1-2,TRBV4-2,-,CASSQDFSRGYGYTF
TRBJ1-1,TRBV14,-,CASSPGQAPEAFF